This TCR beta chain is from a study of blood T cells in healthy people across ages. Study-level results: PBMCs that were unsorted prevented a conclusive naive versus antigen-experienced comparison.

As to this clonotype: Its antigen is undetermined.

The CDR3 runs to 15 residues. Germline V gives CDR1 SGHRS, CDR2 YFSETQ. V was cut by 1 base and J by 4 bases, with 14 bases left in between. The second PCR ran 7 to 11 cycles with a sample-barcoded 5' primer and J-beta primers. Tags on each cDNA molecule came from a template-switch adaptor with 12 random nucleotides. TCRdb reanalysed the 5' RACE reads using MiXCR and keeps one entry per CDR3 protein. The table has some 1,800,000 distinct CDR3 sequences, about two fifths seen once; the top ten hold 23%. The chain couples TRBV5-1 to TRBJ1-1; possible D gene TRBD1, 6 bases. This clonotype originated in a human donor in good health. The sequenced sample was blood. CDR3 protein: CASSLNGGAFTEAFF. CDR3 bases: TGCGCCAGCAGCTTGAACGGGGGCGCCTTCACTGAAGCTTTCTTT.